The source of this T cell receptor beta chain is a study of response to subunit inactivated influenza vaccine. Study outcomes and limitations: A suggestion made by the authors is that each seasonal influenza vaccination recruits few new T cells.

TCRdb called the RT-PCR reads again in MiXCR, with one record for every CDR3 protein. The sample holds hundreds of thousands of distinct CDR3 sequences; roughly 18% are singletons and the top ten take under 13%. V dropped 6 bases and J dropped 6 bases, with 8 bases sitting between them. The CDR3 runs 12 residues. This clonotype showed up many times. Its cognate antigen is unknown. The specimen comprised PBMCs from blood, sampled approximately 5 days after vaccination. The receptor's source is a man aged 50 to 60 who received an inactivated influenza vaccine. V and J are TRBV12-3 or TRBV12-4 and TRBJ2-2; D ambiguous. The CDR3 sequence is CASSSGAGELFF. The DNA for the CDR3 is TGTGCCAGCAGCTCCGGAGCCGGGGAGCTGTTTTTT.